These 21 T cell receptor beta chains were all obtained from the same sample, sequenced in a study of T cells after yellow fever vaccination. TCRdb fed the 5' RACE reads into MiXCR, producing one record per CDR3 protein. The data show a few hundred thousand distinct CDR3 sequences, around 10% seen once. The sequenced sample was CD4+ T cells sorted from PBMCs, obtained 5 days after the yellow fever booster vaccination. These receptors all come from a man between 18 and 35 years old who received the YFV17D yellow fever vaccine.

This clonotype was seen many times. The chain employs TRBV4-1 and TRBJ1-2; D uncertain. CDR3 length: 14 residues. Trimming shortened V by 4 bases and J by 3 bases, and 12 bases separated the two germline ends. Germline CDR1 and CDR2: MGHRA and YSYEKL. CDR3 in amino acids: CASSRPDAHYGYTF. The CDR3, as DNA: TGCGCCAGCAGCCGTCCGGACGCCCACTATGGCTACACCTTC.

Ten or more counts support this clonotype. J is TRBJ1-1 and V is TRBV10-3; 9 bases fit TRBD1. The CDR3 runs 16 residues. CDR1 ENHRY and CDR2 SYGVKD come from the germline V gene. V dropped 6 bases and J dropped 3; count of bases not matched to a gene: 11. CDR3 sequence (DNA): TGTGCCATCAGGACACGGGACAGGGACTTGGACACTGAAGCTTTCTTT. Protein sequence: CAIRTRDRDLDTEAFF.

V is TRBV25-1 and J is TRBJ2-2, with 11 bases matching TRBD2. CDR1 is MGHDK, CDR2 SYGVNS, per germline. V lost 3 bases, J lost 7 bases, and 4 bases stayed unmatched. CDR3 length: 15 residues. The CDR3 reads CASSDHTSGGGELFF. CDR3 coding DNA: TGTGCCAGCAGTGACCACACTAGCGGGGGCGGGGAGCTGTTTTTT. The full variable domain, rest sourced from reference TRBV25-1 and TRBJ2-2, is EADIYQTPRYLVIGTGKKITLECSQTMGHDKMYWYQQDPGMELHLIHYSYGVNSTEKGDLSSESTVSRIRTEHFPLTLESARPSHTSQYLCASSDHTSGGGELFFGEGSRLTVL.

There are a few counts of this clonotype. This chain links TRBV7-2 with TRBJ1-5; D unresolved. Germline V gene sequence: CDR1 SGHTA, CDR2 FQGNSA. The CDR3 consists of 15 residues. Trimming shortened V by 1 base and J by 2 bases, and 9 bases separated the two germline ends. This CDR3 is CASSLDGRGNQPQHF. The CDR3 region has the DNA TGTGCCAGCAGCTTAGACGGGCGCGGCAATCAGCCCCAGCATTTT.

This clonotype was observed a handful of times. The chain combines TRBV18 with TRBJ1-1; 8 nucleotides agree with TRBD1. CDR3 length equals 16 residues. Unmatched junction bases numbered 6, after V lost 0 bases and J lost 3 bases. CDR1 and CDR2 from the germline V gene are KGHSH and LQKENI. CDR3 coding DNA: TGTGCCAGCTCACCACCCCCCACAGGGGGGGACACTGAAGCTTTCTTT. Its protein product is CASSPPPTGGDTEAFF.

The chain employs TRBV25-1 and TRBJ2-5; TRBD1 or TRBD2 may be the D gene (6 bases each). V was shortened by 1 base and J by 1 base, with 10 bases between the two germline ends. Per the germline V gene, CDR1 is MGHDK and CDR2 is SYGVNS. This CDR3 spans 15 amino acids. CDR3 DNA: TGTGCCAGCAGTGAATTTAGGGGGGCCCAAGAGACCCAGTACTTC. It is translated as CASSEFRGAQETQYF.

In this sample, this clonotype turned up many times. The chain links TRBV15 to TRBJ2-1; 10 bases match TRBD1. From germline, CDR1 is LNHNV and CDR2 YYDKDF (reference sequence). This CDR3 is built from 13 residues. Losses at the gene ends were 3 bases for V and 9 bases for J; bases not matched to a gene: 2. The CDR3 reads CATSSRDRGEQFF. The DNA of the CDR3 is TGTGCCACCAGCAGCCGGGACAGGGGTGAGCAGTTCTTC.

The chain recombines TRBV6-5 with TRBJ2-7; D gene ambiguous. CDR1 is MNHEY, CDR2 SVGAGI, per germline. V dropped 6 bases and J dropped 3 bases, with 12 bases sitting between them. The CDR3 is made up of 13 amino acids. The CDR3 spells CASRSSPYYEQYF. The CDR3 DNA follows: TGTGCCAGCAGGAGCAGCCCTTACTACGAGCAGTACTTC.

V usage is TRBV5-6 and J usage is TRBJ2-2; TRBD1 might be the D (7 bases). V lost 4 bases, J lost 5 bases, and 18 bases lay in between. Germline V gene sequence: CDR1 SGHDT, CDR2 YYEEEE. This CDR3 is 16 amino acids long. The CDR3 is CASSPVQGGETGELFF. The CDR3 DNA sequence: TGTGCCAGCAGCCCCGTCCAGGGGGGTGAGACCGGGGAGCTGTTTTTT.

This chain joins TRBV7-3 and TRBJ2-1, with 9 bases matching TRBD2. CDR3 size: 14 residues. Germline values: CDR1 SGHTA, CDR2 FQGTGA. Trimming removed 6 bases from V and 11 bases from J; junction bases left unmatched: 11. The CDR3 nucleotides read TGTGCCAGCAGTTTTAGCGGGAGTCCCGGAAAGCAGTTCTTC. The encoded protein is CASSFSGSPGKQFF.

This clonotype turned up a few times. This chain links TRBV6-5 with TRBJ1-5; D possibly corresponds to TRBD1 (6 bases). Germline values: CDR1 MNHEY, CDR2 SVGAGI. The ends were cut back, 7 bases at V and 2 bases at J, with 18 bases in the middle. The CDR3 totals 16 residues. The CDR3 protein is CASTEQGLGGNQPQHF. The CDR3 region has the DNA TGTGCCAGCACCGAACAGGGATTAGGGGGCAATCAGCCCCAGCATTTT.

The CDR3 DNA sequence: TGTGCTAGTGCCATCCGGGAGACCCAGTACTTC. Protein: CASAIRETQYF. V and J are TRBV12-5 and TRBJ2-5; D gene ambiguous. With 7 bases removed from V and 5 bases from J, the gap between germline ends came to 8 bases. The CDR3 is made up of 11 amino acids. CDR1 LGHNT and CDR2 FRNRAP come from the germline V gene.

The chain couples TRBV5-1 to TRBJ2-7; a possible D gene is TRBD1 (6 bases). Germline V gene data show CDR1 as SGHRS and CDR2 as YFSETQ. The CDR3 is 13 residues long. Trimming shortened V by 0 bases and J by 3 bases, and 7 bases separated the two germline ends. CDR3 in amino acids: CASSLDRDYEQYF. The CDR3 DNA reads TGCGCCAGCAGCTTGGACAGGGACTACGAGCAGTACTTC.

The gene calls are TRBV7-2 and TRBJ1-2; D is possibly TRBD1 (6 bases). The CDR3 length is 14 residues. Trimming removed 4 bases at V and 5 bases at J, with 14 bases between. CDR1 SGHTA and CDR2 FQGNSA come from the germline V gene. In DNA form, the CDR3 reads TGTGCCAGCAGCTCACAACCAGGGGATTATGGCTACACCTTC. It is translated as CASSSQPGDYGYTF.

This sequence joins TRBV3-1 and TRBJ2-7; no clear D. V lost 4 bases to trimming and J lost 6 bases, with 13 bases between them. Germline CDR1 reads LGHDT; CDR2 reads YNNKEL (reference sequence). The CDR3 is 13 amino acids. CDR3 loop: CASSLNGPVEQYF. DNA of the CDR3: TGTGCCAGCAGCCTTAACGGTCCGGTCGAGCAGTACTTC.

This chain uses TRBV4-3 with TRBJ2-2; possibly TRBD1 for D (5 bases). The CDR3 length is 16 residues. V was pared by 1 base and J by 1 base, with 10 bases between. CDR1 and CDR2 (germline): LGHNA, YSLEER. The CDR3 sequence is CASSQVGAQNTGELFF. The CDR3 region has the DNA TGCGCCAGCAGCCAAGTAGGGGCCCAGAACACCGGGGAGCTGTTTTTT.

This clonotype was counted ten times or more. A read error may produce the germline difference seen at one junction end. This sequence joins TRBV20-1 and TRBJ1-2; 7 positions agree with TRBD1. The CDR3 runs 13 residues. CDR1 DFQATT and CDR2 SNEGSKA come from the germline V gene (reference sequence). CDR3 sequence reads: CSASDRREVLIIF. CDR3 in DNA: TGCAGTGCGTCGGACAGGAGGGAGGTCCTTATCATCTTC.

This clonotype was observed a single time. The chain is built from TRBV28 and TRBJ1-4; 8 bases are a match to TRBD1. CDR1 is MDHEN and CDR2 is SYDVKM in the germline V gene. V was pared by 1 base and J by 10 bases, with 5 bases of the junction left unmatched. This CDR3 contains 14 residues. DNA for the CDR3: TGTGCCAGCAGTTTATTGGACAGGGTAGGAAAACTGTTTTTT. Translation: CASSLLDRVGKLFF.

This clonotype appeared many times. The chain joins TRBV20-1 to TRBJ2-7, with TRBD1 matching over 7 bases. The V gene's germline CDR1 is DFQATT and CDR2 SNEGSKA (reference sequence). The CDR3 consists of 13 residues. V was clipped by 6 bases and J by 6 bases; unmatched bases: 11. CDR3 sequence (DNA): TGCAGTGCCCCGAGACAGGGTCTCGTCGAGCAGTACGTC. It translates to CSAPRQGLVEQYV.

The rearrangement links TRBV2 to TRBJ1-2; maybe TRBD1 (5 bases). Trimming stripped 8 bases from V and 4 bases from J, with 11 bases between. From germline, CDR1 is SNHLY and CDR2 FYNNEI. CDR3 length: 12 amino acids. The CDR3 DNA reads as TGTGCCAGCGGAGGGGCTCTCTATGGCTACACCTTC. Translated: CASGGALYGYTF.

This clonotype was counted ten times or more. The chain joins TRBV9 to TRBJ2-3; D gene unclear. The germline V and J ends were trimmed by 4 bases and 0 bases, with 12 bases remaining between them. The CDR3 totals 15 residues. From germline, CDR1 is SGDLS and CDR2 YYNGEE. CDR3 nucleotide sequence: TGTGCCAGCAGCCCTCATGCGGTTAGCACAGATACGCAGTATTTT. This codes for CASSPHAVSTDTQYF.